This T cell receptor beta chain was profiled in a study of T cell responses to AZD1222 COVID-19 vaccine. TCRdb's table, derived via immunoSEQ multiplex PCR, lists solely in-frame clones and lacks some. The table has 180,000 or so clones, 88% seen once; the top ten hold around 7.9%. Study-level results: Spike-specific TCR breadth and depth grew following two AZD1222 doses. At baseline, seropositivity was found in only six or seven AZD1222 recipients. Researchers took repertoire samples only after the peak T cell response had come.

Notes on this clone: Antigen unknown.

The V gene's germline CDR1 is SNHLY and CDR2 FYNNEI. CDR3 length equals 14 residues. The ends were cut back, 7 bases at V and 3 bases at J, with 15 bases in the middle. This chain links TRBV2 with TRBJ1-2; D might be TRBD1 (6 bases). The clonotype was recovered from an adult in good health. The sample in question was peripheral blood, obtained on day 0 of AZD1222 vaccination. The DNA for the CDR3 is TGTGCCAGCAACCAAGGACAGCCCTACTATGGCTACACCTTC. Translation: CASNQGQPYYGYTF. Using reference TRBV2 and TRBJ1-2 for the parts outside the CDR3, the full variable domain is EPEVTQTPSHQVTQMGQEVILRCVPISNHLYFYWYRQILGQKVEFLVSFYNNEISEKSEIFDDQFSVERPDGSNFTLKIRSTKLEDSAMYFCASNQGQPYYGYTFGSGTRLTVV.